This record concerns one TCR beta chain sequence. This specimen belongs to a study of blood T cell repertoires in COVID-19. For the study at large: Acute-phase and convalescent COVID-19 samples originated in the United States, Italy and Spain.

Seattle patients were enrolled while actively infected and followed longitudinally. From germline, CDR1 is SNHLY and CDR2 FYNNEI. CDR3 length: 13 amino acids. J was trimmed by 4 bases and V by 6 bases; bases with no gene match: 3. The repertoire was sequenced with immunoSEQ multiplex PCR; TCRdb's copy has only in-frame clones and lacks some. This table holds under 200,000 clones, about 81% found once. The rearrangement uses TRBV2 and TRBJ1-2; 9 nucleotides match TRBD1. This receptor was obtained from a woman aged 55-69 years with COVID-19, enrolled during active disease. Input material: peripheral blood. CDR3 sequence (DNA): TGTGCCAGCAGGACAGGGGGAGGCTATGGCTACACCTTC. The encoded protein is CASRTGGGYGYTF. The complete variable domain, with remaining parts taken from reference TRBV2 and TRBJ1-2, reads EPEVTQTPSHQVTQMGQEVILRCVPISNHLYFYWYRQILGQKVEFLVSFYNNEISEKSEIFDDQFSVERPDGSNFTLKIRSTKLEDSAMYFCASRTGGGYGYTFGSGTRLTVV.